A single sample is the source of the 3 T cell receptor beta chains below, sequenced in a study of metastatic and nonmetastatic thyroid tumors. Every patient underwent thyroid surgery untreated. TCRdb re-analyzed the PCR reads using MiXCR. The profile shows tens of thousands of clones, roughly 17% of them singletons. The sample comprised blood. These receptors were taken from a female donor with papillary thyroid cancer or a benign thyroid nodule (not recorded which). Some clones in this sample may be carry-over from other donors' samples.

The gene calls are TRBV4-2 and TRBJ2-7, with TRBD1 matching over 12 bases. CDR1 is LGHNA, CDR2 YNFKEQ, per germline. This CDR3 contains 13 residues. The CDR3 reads CGRSGQGALEQYF. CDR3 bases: TGTGGCCGCTCGGGACAGGGGGCCCTGGAGCAGTACTTC.

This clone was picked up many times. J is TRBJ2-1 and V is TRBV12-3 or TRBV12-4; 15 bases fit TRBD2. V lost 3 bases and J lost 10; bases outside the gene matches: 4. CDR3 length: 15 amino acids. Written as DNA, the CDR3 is TGTGCCAGCAGTTTTCTCGGGACTAGCGGGAGGGAGCAGTTCTTC. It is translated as CASSFLGTSGREQFF.

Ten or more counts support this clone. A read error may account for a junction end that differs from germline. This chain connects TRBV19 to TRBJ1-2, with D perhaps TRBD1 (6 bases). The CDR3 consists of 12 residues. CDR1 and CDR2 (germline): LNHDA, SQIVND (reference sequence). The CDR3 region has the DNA TGTGCCAGCTCCCAAGTCTCCGGACAGCTCATCTTC. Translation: CASSQVSGQLIF.